The 15 T cell receptor beta chains presented below share a single source sample, sequenced in a study of control samples from healthy donors and cancer patients (dated by TCRdb to the early 2020s). Receptor amplification or capture employed the immunoSEQ multiplex PCR assay. TCRdb limited this immuneACCESS table to in-frame rearrangements with V and J called. A share of clones is missing; checked studies link under half to unresolved V genes, and the rest is unexplained. Within this sample are some 49,000 clones, with around 85% of them counted one time only. Of the sample, around 2.8% is held by the ten largest clones. Source material: PBMCs. The receptors shown here come from a woman aged 45-65 years with lung cancer.

The rearrangement uses TRBV25-1 and TRBJ2-3; D is ambiguous. V shed 8 bases and J shed 3 bases, with 21 bases lying between them. This CDR3 has 16 amino acids. CDR1 is MGHDK, CDR2 SYGVNS, per germline. The CDR3 here is CASASWGEGLTDTQYF. The CDR3 DNA reads as TGTGCCAGCGCTAGTTGGGGTGAAGGCCTGACAGATACGCAGTATTTT. Based on the CDR3 plus reference TRBV25-1 and TRBJ2-3, the full variable domain is EADIYQTPRYLVIGTGKKITLECSQTMGHDKMYWYQQDPGMELHLIHYSYGVNSTEKGDLSSESTVSRIRTEHFPLTLESARPSHTSQYLCASASWGEGLTDTQYFGPGTRLTVL.

The J gene is TRBJ2-3, the V gene TRBV27, with 10 bases fitting TRBD2. Germline V gene sequence: CDR1 MNHEY, CDR2 SMNVEV (reference sequence). The V gene end was trimmed by 1 base and the J gene end by 3 bases; junction bases not matched to a gene: 4. The CDR3 contains 16 residues. The CDR3 DNA reads TGTGCCAGCAGTTTATTTAGCGGGGGGCGGACAGATACGCAGTATTTT. Encoded protein: CASSLFSGGRTDTQYF.

The J gene is TRBJ2-5, the V gene TRBV5-1, with 11 bases aligning to TRBD1. With 4 bases clipped from V and 4 bases from J, the junction kept 9 bases outside the gene matches. CDR3 size: 16 residues. Germline lookup yields CDR1 SGHRS and CDR2 YFSETQ. Here the CDR3 DNA reads TGCGCCAGCAGCCATGGTGGGACAGGGGGGAGAGAGACCCAGTACTTC. It translates to CASSHGGTGGRETQYF.

This clone occurred a few times. The genes are TRBV7-6 and TRBJ2-7; D uncertain. Between the trimmed V and J ends, which lost 2 bases and 2 bases, there was a span of 10 bases. Germline-derived CDR1 and CDR2 are SGHVS and FNYEAQ. This CDR3 spans 14 amino acids. CDR3 nucleotides: TGTGCCAGCAGCTTATCAGGTCAGACCTACGAGCAGTACTTC. This encodes CASSLSGQTYEQYF.

This clone was seen a handful of times. The chain is built from TRBV24-1 and TRBJ2-5; D may be TRBD2 (5 bases). Trimming left V 0 bases short and J 3 bases short, with 13 bases between. The CDR3 totals 16 residues. Germline assignment: CDR1 KGHDR and CDR2 SFDVKD. CDR3 nucleotide sequence: TGTGCCACCAGTGATTTGAATTGGACTGGGAAAGAGACCCAGTACTTC. It translates to CATSDLNWTGKETQYF.

The chain links TRBV2 to TRBJ1-4; 9 bases align to TRBD1. Germline assignment: CDR1 SNHLY and CDR2 FYNNEI. Losses at the gene ends were 4 bases for V and 8 bases for J; bases not matched to a gene: 8. The CDR3 totals 15 residues. The CDR3 loop reads CASSGRTGAGEKLFF. CDR3 coding DNA: TGTGCCAGCAGTGGAAGGACAGGGGCAGGGGAAAAACTGTTTTTT.

This rearrangement joins TRBV10-3 to TRBJ1-5, with D uncertain. The CDR3 spans 16 residues. Trimming stripped 0 bases from V and 2 bases from J, with 11 bases between. CDR1 ENHRY and CDR2 SYGVKD come from the germline V gene. CDR3 sequence: CAISESVGRGNQPQHF. The CDR3 nucleotides are TGTGCCATCAGTGAGTCGGTAGGGAGAGGCAATCAGCCCCAGCATTTT.

This chain links TRBV5-6 with TRBJ1-2; D unclear. The CDR3 is 12 residues long. CDR1 and CDR2 from the germline V gene are SGHDT and YYEEEE. V lost 5 bases and J 5 bases, leaving 10 bases between the germline ends. The CDR3 DNA reads as TGTGCCAGCAGAGAGGCGCCTTATGGCTACACCTTC. This translates into CASREAPYGYTF. Full variable domain (missing parts from reference TRBV5-6 and TRBJ1-2): DAGVTQSPTHLIKTRGQQVTLRCSPKSGHDTVSWYQQALGQGPQFIFQYYEEEERQRGNFPDRFSGHQFPNYSSELNVNALLLGDSALYLCASREAPYGYTFGSGTRLTVV.

The V and J genes are TRBV2 and TRBJ1-2; D is unresolved. V lost 4 bases and J 8 bases, leaving 20 bases between the germline ends. Germline V gene sequence: CDR1 SNHLY, CDR2 FYNNEI. The CDR3 has 15 amino acids. The CDR3 spells CASSGTATRAYGYTF. CDR3 nucleotides: TGTGCCAGCAGTGGCACGGCCACGAGGGCGTACGGCTACACCTTC.

This clone was detected once. This sequence joins TRBV27 and TRBJ1-6; a possible D gene is TRBD1 (5 bases). Trimming removed 5 bases at V and 5 bases at J, with 19 bases between. Per germline, CDR1 MNHEY and CDR2 SMNVEV (reference sequence). CDR3 length: 17 amino acids. CDR3 loop: CASSTGKAGSHNSPLHF. The CDR3 coding sequence is TGTGCCAGCAGTACCGGGAAGGCAGGGAGTCATAATTCACCCCTCCACTTT.

This chain uses TRBV12-3 or TRBV12-4 with TRBJ1-4; D is undetermined. Trimming took 1 base from V and 10 from J, leaving 7 bases between them. The CDR3 covers 12 residues. The DNA for the CDR3 is TGTGCCAGCAGTTTAGTCCCTGGAAAACTGTTTTTT. This codes for CASSLVPGKLFF.

The V gene is TRBV29-1, the J gene TRBJ1-1; D unclear. The V end was cut by 0 bases, the J end by 3 bases, with 8 bases between. The length of the CDR3 is 13 residues. Germline lookup yields CDR1 SQVTM and CDR2 ANQGSEA. The CDR3 DNA reads as TGCAGCGTTGAAGAGAACCAGGACACTGAAGCTTTCTTT. It encodes CSVEENQDTEAFF.

The J gene is TRBJ1-2, the V gene TRBV5-4; 7 bases fit TRBD1. The germline gives CDR1 SGHNT, CDR2 YYREEE (reference sequence). There are 14 residues in the CDR3. V dropped 3 bases and J dropped 4; count of bases not matched to a gene: 6. The chain's CDR3 is CASSSGTEGYGYTF. The CDR3 nucleotides read TGTGCCAGCAGCTCTGGGACAGAAGGCTATGGCTACACCTTC.

The V call is TRBV2, the J call TRBJ1-4; the match to TRBD1 covers 7 bases. After removal of 4 bases from V and 4 bases from J, the junction contained 9 bases not matched to a gene. The CDR3 extends over 16 amino acids. The germline gives CDR1 SNHLY, CDR2 FYNNEI. This chain's CDR3 is CASSGTGPTLNEKLFF. The CDR3 bases are TGTGCCAGCAGTGGGACAGGCCCCACTCTTAATGAAAAACTGTTTTTT.

The chain recombines TRBV30 with TRBJ1-1; 10 bases fit TRBD1. The CDR3 spans 15 residues. The germline gives CDR1 GTSNPN, CDR2 SVGIG (reference sequence). V gave up 2 bases and J gave up 7 bases; unmatched junction bases: 10. This CDR3 is CAWSRTGGASGEAFF. The CDR3 DNA sequence: TGTGCCTGGAGTAGGACAGGGGGGGCCTCAGGTGAAGCTTTCTTT.